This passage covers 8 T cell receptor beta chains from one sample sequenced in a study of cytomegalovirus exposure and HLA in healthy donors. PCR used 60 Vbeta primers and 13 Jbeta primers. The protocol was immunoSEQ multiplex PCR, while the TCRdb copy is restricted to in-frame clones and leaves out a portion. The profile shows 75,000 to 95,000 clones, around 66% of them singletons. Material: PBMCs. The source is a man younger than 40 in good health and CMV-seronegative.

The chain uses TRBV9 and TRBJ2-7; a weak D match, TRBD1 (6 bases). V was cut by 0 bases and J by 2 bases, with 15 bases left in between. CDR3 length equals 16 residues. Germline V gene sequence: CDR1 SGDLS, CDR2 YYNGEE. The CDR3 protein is CASSVGVGQGTYEQYF. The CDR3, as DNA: TGTGCCAGCAGCGTAGGAGTAGGTCAGGGGACCTACGAGCAGTACTTC.

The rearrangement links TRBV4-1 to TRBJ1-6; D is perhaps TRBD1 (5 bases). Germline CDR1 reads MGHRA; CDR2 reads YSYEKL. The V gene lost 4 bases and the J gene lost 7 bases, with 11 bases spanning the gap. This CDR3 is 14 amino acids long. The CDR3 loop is CASSLGRGNSPLHF. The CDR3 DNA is TGCGCCAGCAGCCTCGGACGGGGGAATTCACCCCTCCACTTT.

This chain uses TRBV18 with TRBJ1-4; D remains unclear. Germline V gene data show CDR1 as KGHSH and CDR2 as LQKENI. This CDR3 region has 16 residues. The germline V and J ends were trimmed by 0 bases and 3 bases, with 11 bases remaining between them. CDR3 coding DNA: TGTGCCAGCTCACCACCGAGCGGAAAGGCTAATGAAAAACTGTTTTTT. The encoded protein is CASSPPSGKANEKLFF.

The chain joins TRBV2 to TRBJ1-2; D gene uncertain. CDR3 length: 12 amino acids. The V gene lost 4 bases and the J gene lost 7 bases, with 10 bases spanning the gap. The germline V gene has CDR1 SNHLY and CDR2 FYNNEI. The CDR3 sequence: CASSVNLPGYTF. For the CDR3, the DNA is TGTGCCAGCAGTGTAAACCTACCTGGCTACACCTTC. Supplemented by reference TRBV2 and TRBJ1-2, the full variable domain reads EPEVTQTPSHQVTQMGQEVILRCVPISNHLYFYWYRQILGQKVEFLVSFYNNEISEKSEIFDDQFSVERPDGSNFTLKIRSTKLEDSAMYFCASSVNLPGYTFGSGTRLTVV.

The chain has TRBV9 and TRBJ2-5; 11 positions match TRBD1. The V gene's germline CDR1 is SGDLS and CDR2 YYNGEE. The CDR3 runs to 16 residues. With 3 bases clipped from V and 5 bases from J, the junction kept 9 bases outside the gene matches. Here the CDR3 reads CASSAKDRGRRETQYF. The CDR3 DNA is TGTGCCAGCAGCGCCAAGGACAGGGGGCGAAGGGAGACCCAGTACTTC.

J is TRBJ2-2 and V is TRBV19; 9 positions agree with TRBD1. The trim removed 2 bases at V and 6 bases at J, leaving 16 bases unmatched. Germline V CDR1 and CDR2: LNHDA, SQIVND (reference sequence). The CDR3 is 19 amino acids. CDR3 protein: CASSINAVGTGYIPGELFF. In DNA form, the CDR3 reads TGTGCCAGTAGTATAAATGCAGTGGGGACAGGGTATATACCCGGGGAGCTGTTTTTT.

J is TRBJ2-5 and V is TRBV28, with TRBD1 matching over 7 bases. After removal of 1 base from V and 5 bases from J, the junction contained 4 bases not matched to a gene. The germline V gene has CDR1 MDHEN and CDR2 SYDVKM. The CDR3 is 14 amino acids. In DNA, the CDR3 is TGTGCCAGCAGTTTATCTTTGGGACAGGAGACCCAGTACTTC. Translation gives CASSLSLGQETQYF.

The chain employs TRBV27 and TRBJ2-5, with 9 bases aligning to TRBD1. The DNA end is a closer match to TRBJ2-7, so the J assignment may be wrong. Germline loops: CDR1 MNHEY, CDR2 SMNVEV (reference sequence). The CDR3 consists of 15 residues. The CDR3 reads CASSPLGDREYEQYF. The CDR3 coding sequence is TGTGCCAGCAGTCCCCTGGGGGACAGGGAGTACGAGCAGTACTTC.